This is a list of T cell receptor beta chains from one sample in a study of long-term antiretroviral therapy in people with HIV. The repertoire was sequenced with immunoSEQ multiplex PCR; TCRdb's copy has only in-frame clones and lacks some. The table has tens of thousands of clones, 75% to 90% seen once. Sample: unsorted PBMCs, taken 0.8 years before starting antiretroviral therapy. These receptors were obtained from a man in his late teens or twenties with HIV. CDR3s include the opening cysteine and the closing phenylalanine or tryptophan. D genes are given only for firm matches. Size is omitted from some rows. Given values are once, few, many or a class for expanded clones.

once,15,TRBJ2-2,TRBD2,TRBV15,TGTGCCACCAGCACAACCGGGACTAGGGGCGGCGAGCTGTTTTTT,CATSTTGTRGGELFF
.,14,TRBJ2-7,TRBD1,TRBV7-3,TGTGCCAGCAGCCCCGGGACAGGATCCTACGAGCAGTACTTC,CASSPGTGSYEQYF
.,15,TRBJ2-4,.,TRBV6-6,TGTGCCAGCAGTCAAAATAAAGGACAGTTACACATTCAGTACTTC,CASSQNKGQLHIQYF
.,15,TRBJ2-1,.,TRBV7-2,TGTGCCAGCAGTGGAGCGAGGACCTCGTATAGAGAGCAGTTCTTC,CASSGARTSYREQFF
once,15,TRBJ2-7,TRBD2,TRBV5-1,TGCGCCAGCAGCCTCTCTAGCGGGGGAGACTACGAGCAGTACTTC,CASSLSSGGDYEQYF
.,17,TRBJ2-1,.,TRBV7-6,TGTGCCAGCAGCTCGCAGGGGTCGGGCTGGGGCCACAATGAGCAGTTCTTC,CASSSQGSGWGHNEQFF
few,12,TRBJ1-5,.,TRBV4-2,TGTGCCAGCAGCTTTAACGATCAGCCCCAGCATTTT,CASSFNDQPQHF
.,14,TRBJ2-5,TRBD1,TRBV12-5,TGTGCTAGTGGTTCCTCAGGGGGCGGGGAGACCCAGTACTTC,CASGSSGGGETQYF
.,15,TRBJ2-1,TRBD2,TRBV7-3,TGTGCCAGCAGCCTCCGACTAGCGGCATTGAATGAGCAGTTCTTC,CASSLRLAALNEQFF
.,13,TRBJ2-3,TRBD2,TRBV30,TGTGCCTGGAGGAGACTAGCGGCAGATACGCAGTATTTT,CAWRRLAADTQYF
.,11,TRBJ2-1,.,TRBV6-6,TGTGCCAGCGGGGACTACAATGAGCAGTTCTTC,CASGDYNEQFF
.,16,TRBJ2-7,TRBD2,TRBV5-1,TGCGCCAGCAGCCCTCGAACACGGGGGGGACGAGACGAGCAGTACTTC,CASSPRTRGGRDEQYF
.,16,TRBJ1-1,.,TRBV18,TGTGCCAGCTCACCACGCTTGGGTGAGGTTTCTTCTGAAGCTTTCTTT,CASSPRLGEVSSEAFF
.,11,TRBJ2-7,.,TRBV19,TGCTGCACCACAGGACTCTACGAGCAGTACTTC,CCTTGLYEQYF
.,19,TRBJ2-2,TRBD2,TRBV4-1,TGCGCCAGCAGGGGACTAGCGGGAGGGCCGGTTAATACTGGCGGGGAGCTGTTTTTT,CASRGLAGGPVNTGGELFF
.,14,TRBJ2-4,.,TRBV11-2,TGTGCCAGCAGCTTAGTCCGCCCGGTGAGGGTTCAGTACTTC,CASSLVRPVRVQYF
.,16,TRBJ2-3,TRBD2,TRBV5-1,TGCGCCAGCAGCTGGGGCACTAGCGGGGGTCAAGATACGCAGTATTTT,CASSWGTSGGQDTQYF
few,11,TRBJ2-7,.,TRBV20-1,TGCAGTGCTTCCAAAATGGGCGAGCAGTACTTC,CSASKMGEQYF
.,15,TRBJ2-1,TRBD2,TRBV27,TGTGCCAGCAGTCCTCTAGCGGGAGGATACAATGAGCAGTTCTTC,CASSPLAGGYNEQFF
.,16,TRBJ2-1,.,TRBV9,TGTGCCAGCAGCGTAGGTTCCCTAGCGCTGTACAATGAGCAGTTCTTC,CASSVGSLALYNEQFF
once,15,TRBJ2-1,TRBD2,TRBV18,TGTGCCAGCTTTACTAGCGGGAGTTCCTACAATGAGCAGTTCTTC,CASFTSGSSYNEQFF
few,13,TRBJ1-6,.,TRBV7-9,TGTGCCAGCAGCTTAGAACCCAATTCACCCCTCCACTTT,CASSLEPNSPLHF
.,17,TRBJ2-1,TRBD1,TRBV27,TGTGCCAGCAGTAGAGATATACTCGGGACAGGGTTCAATGAGCAGTTCTTC,CASSRDILGTGFNEQFF
.,16,TRBJ2-3,TRBD1,TRBV7-7,TGTGCTAGCAGCTTAGGGGTAGGGGGCAACACAGATACGCAGTATTTT,CASSLGVGGNTDTQYF
.,15,TRBJ1-2,.,TRBV7-6,TGTGCCAGCAGCCAATCTGGGGGGGCGGCTGGGGGCTACACCTTC,CASSQSGGAAGGYTF
.,14,TRBJ2-7,TRBD2,TRBV14,TGTGCCAGCAGCCAATTGGCGGGGGGATACGAGCAGTACTTC,CASSQLAGGYEQYF
.,15,TRBJ1-2,.,TRBV5-1,TGCGCCAGCAGCGGATCCGGGACGGACGATGGAAGCTACACCTTC,CASSGSGTDDGSYTF
few,12,TRBJ1-2,TRBD1,TRBV6-1,TGTGCCAGCAGTGAAGGGGACAGCCGATACACCTTC,CASSEGDSRYTF
.,13,TRBJ2-7,TRBD1,TRBV29-1,TGCAGCGTTGAACCCGGGACAGGGGGCGAGCAGTACTTC,CSVEPGTGGEQYF
.,14,TRBJ1-2,TRBD1,TRBV6-5,TGTGCCAGCAGTCCTAGGACAGGTTATAATGGCTACACCTTC,CASSPRTGYNGYTF
.,13,TRBJ2-1,.,TRBV5-6,TGTGCCAGCAGCCGATTGTCCGGAGGGGAGCAGTTCTTC,CASSRLSGGEQFF
.,15,TRBJ2-7,TRBD2,TRBV6-5,TGTGCCAGCAGCCGAGCGGGGGCGCTTGGTTACGAGCAGTACTTC,CASSRAGALGYEQYF